The following is a T cell receptor (beta chain) sequence with its context. The data derive from a study of shared clonotypes between healthy human individuals. V was cut by 1 base and J by 2 bases, with 6 bases left in between. Germline CDR1 SGHVS, CDR2 FNYEAQ. This CDR3 is built from 13 residues. Evenly divided among several immunoSEQ plates was the genomic DNA of each subset. Profiling relied on immunoSEQ multiplex PCR, and the TCRdb table lists in-frame clones only, not all of them. Of about 2,100,000 clones in the sample, 90% to 95% were seen once. CD45RO-negative, CCR7-selected cells formed the naive CD8 fraction, which excluded terminally differentiated effector memory CD45RA+ cells.

The source of this sequence is a man younger than 30 in good health. Some clones in this sample may be carry-over from other donors' samples. Input material: naive CD8+ T cells from PBMCs. V usage is TRBV7-6 and J usage is TRBJ2-7; D unclear. The CDR3 DNA follows: TGTGCCAGCAGCTTAGAGGCCACCTACGAGCAGTACTTC. It encodes CASSLEATYEQYF.